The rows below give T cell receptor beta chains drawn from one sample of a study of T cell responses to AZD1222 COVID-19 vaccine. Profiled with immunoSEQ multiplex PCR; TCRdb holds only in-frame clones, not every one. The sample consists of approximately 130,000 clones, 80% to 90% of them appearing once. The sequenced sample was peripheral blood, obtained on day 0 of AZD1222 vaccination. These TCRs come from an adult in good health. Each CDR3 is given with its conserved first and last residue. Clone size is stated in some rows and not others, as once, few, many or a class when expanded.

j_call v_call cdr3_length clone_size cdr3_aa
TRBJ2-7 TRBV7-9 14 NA CASSTRTGGGEQYF
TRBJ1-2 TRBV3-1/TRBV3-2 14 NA CASSGRVADYGYTF
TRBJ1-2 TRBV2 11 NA CASSDRYGYTF
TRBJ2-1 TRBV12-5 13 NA CASGLQGYNEQFF
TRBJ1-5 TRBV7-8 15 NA CASSSDRAVGQPQHF
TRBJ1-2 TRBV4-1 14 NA CASSHLQGAKGYTF
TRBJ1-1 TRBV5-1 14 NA CASSLYRENTEAFF
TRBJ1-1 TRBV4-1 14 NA CASSRDREGTEAFF
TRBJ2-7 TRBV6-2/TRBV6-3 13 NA CASSYTRYYEQYF
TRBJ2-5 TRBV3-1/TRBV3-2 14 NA CASSHWTGEETQYF
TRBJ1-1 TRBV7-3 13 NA CASSPRTGGEAFF
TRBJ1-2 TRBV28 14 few CASRVAGTGKGYTF
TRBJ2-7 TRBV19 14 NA CASSNLDRTYEQYF
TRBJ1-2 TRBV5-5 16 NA CASSYPSGPELNGYTF
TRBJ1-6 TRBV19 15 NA CASSVRDSPNSPLHF
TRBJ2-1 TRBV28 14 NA CASSSPSPYNEQFF
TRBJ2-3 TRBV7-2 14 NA CASSLKRRTDTQYF
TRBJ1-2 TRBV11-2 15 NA CASSLAPASFYGYTF
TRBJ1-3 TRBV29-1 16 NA CSVVGTGGRADNTIYF
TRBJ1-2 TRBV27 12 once CASSFTNYGYTF
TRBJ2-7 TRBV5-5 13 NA CASSAADGYEQYF
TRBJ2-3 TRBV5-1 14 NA CASRSGGRTDTQYF
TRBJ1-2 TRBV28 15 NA CASSLWDSLNYGYTF
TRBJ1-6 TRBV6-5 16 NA CASSYQLGWNNSPLHF
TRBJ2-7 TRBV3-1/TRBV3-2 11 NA CASSQGREQYF
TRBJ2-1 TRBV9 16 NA CASSVVGSGYYNEQFF
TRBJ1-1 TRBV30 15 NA CAWSVRGGINTEAFF